This T cell receptor beta chain emerged from a study of Graves' ophthalmopathy and Graves' hyperthyroidism (dated by TCRdb to the late 2010s). For context, the study as a whole: Peripheral blood was collected at initial diagnosis, before any treatment. Once sampling was done, hyperthyroidism patients were given methimazole at a starting dose of 30 mg daily, while ophthalmopathy patients were given high-dose intravenous methylprednisolone. For independent validation, a separate cohort was made up of fewer than 20 hyperthyroidism patients plus 17 patients who later progressed from hyperthyroidism to ophthalmopathy. To tell Graves' ophthalmopathy apart from Graves' hyperthyroidism, and to predict which patients would progress to ophthalmopathy, the study relied on TCR beta repertoire signatures. To explore V-J signatures that separate ophthalmopathy from hyperthyroidism, a discovery set of about 100 patients was enrolled, consisting of about 45 with ophthalmopathy and 57 with stable hyperthyroidism. In five to seven hyperthyroidism patients, the T-cell repertoire of thyroid tissue was compared with the T-cell repertoire of blood. In total, around 140 blood samples were TCR-sequenced: 43 ophthalmopathy, roughly 80 hyperthyroidism and around 17 hyperthyroidism-to-ophthalmopathy patients. The 75 to 100 discovery patients were randomly split 7:3 into training and test sets.

V loses 7 bases at its end and J loses 4 bases; junction bases beyond the gene matches: 13. The CDR3 measures 15 amino acids from cysteine to phenylalanine. The retained sequence is limited to the CDR3, 45 bases, with the frame set at the first base. Reading the germline V gene gives CDR1 SQVTM and CDR2 ANQGSEA. Beyond this particular receptor, the publication reports: No statistical method was used to predetermine the sample size, and group allocation was not hidden from the investigators. In validation, the model predicted ophthalmopathy progression with more than 55% sensitivity and 72.22% specificity; 12 predicted patients were CT-confirmed with GO in a median of 6.5 months. The 13-signature model separated ophthalmopathy from stable hyperthyroidism with roughly 90% sensitivity and approximately 83% specificity in cross-validation, and 80%/75% in the test set. Most expanded thyroid clonotypes with a frequency above 0.001 also appeared in blood, which suggests that blood repertoires may reflect the immune response in the thyroid.

Ophthalmopathy patients were characterized by moderately to severely active disease, a Clinical Activity Score of at least 3, a NOSPECS grade of at least 4, and a disease duration under 3 months. Anyone with other autoimmune diseases, uncontrolled infections, pregnancy or lactation was excluded from the study. Clinical symptoms, serum thyroxine, TRAb, thyroid ultrasound and orbital computed tomography formed the basis of the diagnosis. PBMCs were isolated from approximately 10 ml of fresh peripheral blood by Ficoll-Paque density gradient centrifugation. Total RNA was extracted with Trizol reagent and quality-checked on an Agilent 2100 Bioanalyzer. In this sample, this clonotype turned up a few times. Its cognate antigen has yet to be identified. Base qualities are not recorded, but no much larger clone differs from it by a single base. For repertoire sequencing, the TCR beta CDR3 regions were amplified from RNA transcripts. A first-round RT-PCR used HTBI primers with the Qiagen OneStep RT-PCR kit, followed by a second-round multiplex PCR, size selection and purification. Libraries were sequenced paired-end with 100 bp reads on an Illumina HiSeq2000. In the original analysis: SOAPnuke was used to process the reads, removing any read that contained adapters or uncalled bases, had a mean Phred below 15, or lacked an exact match to the constant primer or identifier. COPE v1.2.5 was used to merge high-quality paired reads. Each unique nucleotide sequence was treated as a clonotype, and MiTCR v1.1 was used to align the clonotypes to the IMGT TRB V, D and J references. Only V-J combinations with frequency above 0.0001 were analysed, covering 99% to 99.2% of repertoires. For each V-J combination, a TCR clonal expansion and chaos score was defined as the ratio of F50 clonal expansion to chaos observed in the TCRdist matrix. Welch's t-statistics and random forest were used to reduce features to about 14 V-J combinations, which were fed into a naive Bayes classifier. The Morisita-Horn index was used to measure how similar the thyroid and blood repertoires were. TCRdb reprocessing: public reads trimmed at Q25 with fastp, clones called with MiXCR, in-frame beta chains kept. Identical CDR3 proteins give one entry, which carries the most common genes and DNA. Here the V and J calls rest on TCRdb's processing, not on the authors' analysis. In all, the sample holds roughly 230,000 distinct CDR3 sequences, and 20% to 25% of those were seen once. The ten largest clonotypes hold roughly 40% of the sample.

The sequenced sample was peripheral blood. The rearrangement combines TRBV29-1 with TRBJ1-1; 9 nucleotides in the junction match TRBD1. The sequence was obtained from a woman aged 45-65 years with Graves' ophthalmopathy. Donor details come from another sample of the same person, matched by shared clones. The DNA reads TGCAGCGGGAGGACAGGGGCCGTCTCCCCCACTGAAGCTTTCTTT. Its translation is CSGRTGAVSPTEAFF.